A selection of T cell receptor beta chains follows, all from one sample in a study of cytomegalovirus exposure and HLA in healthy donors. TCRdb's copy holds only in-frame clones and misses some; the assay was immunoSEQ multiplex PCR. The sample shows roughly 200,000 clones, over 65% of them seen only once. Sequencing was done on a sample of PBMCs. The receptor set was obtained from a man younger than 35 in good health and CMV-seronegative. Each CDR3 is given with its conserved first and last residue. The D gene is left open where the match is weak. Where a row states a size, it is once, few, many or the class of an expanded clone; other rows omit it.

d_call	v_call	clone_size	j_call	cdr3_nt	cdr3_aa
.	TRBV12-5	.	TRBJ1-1	TGTGCTAGTGGTTTGGCTCCCGACAGGCGCGCTTTCTTT	CASGLAPDRRAFF
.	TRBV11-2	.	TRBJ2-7	TGTGCCAGCAGCTTAGTGAGTATCTCCTACGAGCAGTACTTC	CASSLVSISYEQYF
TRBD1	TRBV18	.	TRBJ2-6	TGTGCCAGCTCACTCGGACAGGCTGGGGCCAACGTCCTGACTTTC	CASSLGQAGANVLTF
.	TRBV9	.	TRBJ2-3	TGTGCCAGCAGCGTAGTAGAGGGGAGGACAGATACGCAGTATTTT	CASSVVEGRTDTQYF
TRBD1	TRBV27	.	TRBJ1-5	TGTGCCAGCAGTCCCCGGACAGGAGTTTATAGCAATCAGCCCCAGCATTTT	CASSPRTGVYSNQPQHF
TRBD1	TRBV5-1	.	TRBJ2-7	TGCGCCAGCAGCTTATACAGGGGGCCCTACGAGCAGTACTTC	CASSLYRGPYEQYF
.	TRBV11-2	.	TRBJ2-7	TGTGCCAGCAGTCAGAGGACAGATTCCTACGAGCAGTACTTC	CASSQRTDSYEQYF
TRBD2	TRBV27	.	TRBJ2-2	TGTGCCAGCAGCCACATGGTCACTAGCGGGGCCGGGGAGCTGTTTTTT	CASSHMVTSGAGELFF
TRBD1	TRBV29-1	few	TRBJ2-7	TGCAGCTCGAGAGACAGGGAGTTTGACGAGCAGTACTTC	CSSRDREFDEQYF
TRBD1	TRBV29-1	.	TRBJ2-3	TGCAGCTTTTTCCCCACAGGGGCCAGCACAGATACGCAGTATTTT	CSFFPTGASTDTQYF
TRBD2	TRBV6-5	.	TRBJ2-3	TGTGCCAGCGGGACTAGCGGGTTTAGCACAGATACGCAGTATTTT	CASGTSGFSTDTQYF
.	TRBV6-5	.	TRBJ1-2	TGTGCCAGCAGTTACTCTGGCGGTAACTATGGCTACACCTTC	CASSYSGGNYGYTF
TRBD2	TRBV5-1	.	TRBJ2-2	TGCGCCAGCAGCTTGGATAGCGGGACCGGGGAGCTGTTTTTT	CASSLDSGTGELFF